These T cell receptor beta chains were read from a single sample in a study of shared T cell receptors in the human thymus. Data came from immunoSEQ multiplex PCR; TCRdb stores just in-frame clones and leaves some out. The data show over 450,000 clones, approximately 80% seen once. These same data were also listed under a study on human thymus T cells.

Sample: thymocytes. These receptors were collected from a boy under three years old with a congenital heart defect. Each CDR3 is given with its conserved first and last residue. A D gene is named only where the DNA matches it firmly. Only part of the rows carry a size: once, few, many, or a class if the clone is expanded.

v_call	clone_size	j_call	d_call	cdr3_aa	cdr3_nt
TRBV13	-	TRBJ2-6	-	CASSPNQVTLSGANVLTF	TGTGCCAGCAGCCCAAACCAGGTTACCCTCTCTGGGGCCAACGTCCTGACTTTC
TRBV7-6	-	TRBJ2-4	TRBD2	CASSRGTSGAGAKNIQYF	TGTGCCAGCAGTCGCGGGACTAGCGGGGCCGGGGCCAAAAACATTCAGTACTTC
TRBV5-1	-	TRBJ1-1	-	CASSLGRDGPNTEAFF	TGCGCCAGCAGCTTGGGGCGGGACGGCCCTAACACTGAAGCTTTCTTT
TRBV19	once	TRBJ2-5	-	CASSKRFRPQETQYF	TGTGCCAGTAGTAAGAGGTTTCGGCCCCAAGAGACCCAGTACTTC
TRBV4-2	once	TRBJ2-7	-	CASSQASPRIGGPFSYEQYF	TGTGCCAGCAGCCAAGCCTCCCCACGAATTGGCGGGCCCTTCTCCTACGAGCAGTACTTC
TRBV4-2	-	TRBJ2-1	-	CASSQDRGDSLKHEQFF	TGTGCCAGCAGCCAAGATCGGGGAGACTCCCTAAAGCATGAGCAGTTCTTC
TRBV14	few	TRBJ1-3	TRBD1	CASSQGPSRQGGGDTIYF	TGTGCCAGCAGCCAAGGACCGTCCCGACAGGGCGGAGGAGACACCATATATTTT
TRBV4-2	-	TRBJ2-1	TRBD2	CASSQGTSSMDNNEQFF	TGTGCCAGCAGCCAAGGGACTAGCTCGATGGACAACAATGAGCAGTTCTTC
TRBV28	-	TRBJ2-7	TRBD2	CASSFPPRGELAGPSDEQYF	TGTGCCAGCAGTTTCCCCCCCAGAGGGGAATTAGCGGGCCCCTCGGACGAGCAGTACTTC
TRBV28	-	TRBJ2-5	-	CASTLGLGRQETQYF	TGTGCCAGCACCCTCGGACTTGGGAGGCAAGAGACCCAGTACTTC
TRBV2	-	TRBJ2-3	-	CASSEDWGEGTDTQYF	TGTGCCAGCAGTGAAGATTGGGGGGAGGGCACAGATACGCAGTATTTT
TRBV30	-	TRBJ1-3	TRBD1	CAWSAPGDRFSGNTIYF	TGTGCCTGGAGTGCCCCCGGGGACAGGTTCTCTGGAAACACCATATATTTT
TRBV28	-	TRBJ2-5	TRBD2	CASSSTSGRGETQYF	TGTGCCAGCAGTTCTACTAGCGGGAGGGGAGAGACCCAGTACTTC
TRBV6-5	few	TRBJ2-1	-	CASSRGTYNEQFF	TGTGCCAGCAGTAGGGGGACCTACAATGAGCAGTTCTTC
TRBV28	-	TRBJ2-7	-	CASSTSESGYSYEQYF	TGTGCCAGCAGTACGTCAGAAAGCGGGTACTCCTACGAGCAGTACTTC
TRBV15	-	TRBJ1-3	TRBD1	CATRKGDRTPTIYF	TGTGCCACCCGAAAGGGGGACAGGACCCCTACCATATATTTT
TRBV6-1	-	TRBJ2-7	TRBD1	CASSEAPGQKDSYEQYF	TGTGCCAGCAGTGAAGCCCCGGGACAGAAAGACTCCTACGAGCAGTACTTC
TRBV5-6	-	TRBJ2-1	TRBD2	CASSLGLAGDNEQFF	TGTGCCAGCAGCTTGGGACTAGCGGGAGACAATGAGCAGTTCTTC
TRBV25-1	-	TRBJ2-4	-	CASRSLGLNIQYF	TGTGCCAGCAGGTCGCTGGGCCTAAACATTCAGTACTTC
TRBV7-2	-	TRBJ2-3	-	CASNQRTDTQYF	TGTGCCAGCAATCAGCGAACAGATACGCAGTATTTT
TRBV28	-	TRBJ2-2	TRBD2	CASSSKEGISGRLGTGELFF	TGTGCCAGCAGTTCCAAAGAGGGAATTAGCGGGAGGCTCGGTACCGGGGAGCTGTTTTTT
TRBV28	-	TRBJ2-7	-	CATRGSEQYF	TGTGCCACCAGGGGCTCCGAGCAGTACTTC
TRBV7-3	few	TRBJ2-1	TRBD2	CASSLGGTRDEQFF	TGTGCCAGCAGCCTAGGCGGGACTAGAGATGAGCAGTTCTTC
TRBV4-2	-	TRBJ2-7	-	CASSQEGGRQSYEQYF	TGTGCCAGCAGCCAAGAGGGAGGCAGACAATCCTACGAGCAGTACTTC
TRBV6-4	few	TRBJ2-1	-	CASRPTAISYNEQFF	TGTGCCAGTCGACCGACAGCCATCTCCTACAATGAGCAGTTCTTC
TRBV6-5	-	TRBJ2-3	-	CASSYRGGADTQYF	TGTGCCAGCAGTTACCGAGGGGGGGCAGATACGCAGTATTTT
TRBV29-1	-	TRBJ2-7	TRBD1	CSVEESGLGDRGTYEQYF	TGCAGCGTTGAAGAAAGCGGCCTTGGGGACAGGGGGACCTACGAGCAGTACTTC
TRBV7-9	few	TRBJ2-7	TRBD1	CASSLGDRTYEQYF	TGTGCCAGCAGCCTTGGGGACAGGACCTACGAGCAGTACTTC
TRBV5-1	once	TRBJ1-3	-	CASSPGRVGNTIYF	TGCGCCAGCAGCCCGGGGAGGGTTGGAAACACCATATATTTT
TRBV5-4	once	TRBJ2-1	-	CASSFRHRGGGTDEQFF	TGTGCCAGCAGCTTTCGCCACAGGGGCGGCGGGACTGATGAGCAGTTCTTC
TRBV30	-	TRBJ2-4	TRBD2	CAWSSLRGRPGNIQYF	TGTGCCTGGAGTTCCCTTCGCGGGAGGCCGGGAAACATTCAGTACTTC
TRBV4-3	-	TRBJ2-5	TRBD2	CASSQDRDSGRGGTQYF	TGCGCCAGCAGCCAAGATAGGGATAGCGGGAGGGGGGGGACCCAGTACTTC
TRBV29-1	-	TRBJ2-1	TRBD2	CSVVGSSGSYNEQFF	TGCAGCGTTGTAGGCTCTAGCGGGAGTTACAATGAGCAGTTCTTC
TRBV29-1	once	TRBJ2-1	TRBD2	CSARTSGRASDEQFF	TGCAGCGCCCGGACTAGCGGGAGGGCGAGCGATGAGCAGTTCTTC
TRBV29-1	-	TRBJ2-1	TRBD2	CSVEDPPPSGRPDEQFF	TGCAGCGTTGAAGATCCCCCCCCCAGCGGGAGGCCGGATGAGCAGTTCTTC
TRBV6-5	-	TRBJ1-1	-	CASSSRAQDTEAFF	TGTGCCAGCAGTTCCCGAGCACAGGACACTGAAGCTTTCTTT
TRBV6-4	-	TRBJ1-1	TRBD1	CASSLQGAPTEAFF	TGTGCCAGCAGCCTTCAGGGGGCGCCGACTGAAGCTTTCTTT
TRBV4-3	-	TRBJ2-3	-	CASSQVEGSTDTQYF	TGCGCCAGCAGCCAAGTGGAGGGAAGCACAGATACGCAGTATTTT
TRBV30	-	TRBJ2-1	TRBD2	CAYSPSAGGSGGIREGEQFF	TGTGCCTACTCACCCAGCGCGGGCGGTAGCGGAGGGATCCGGGAGGGGGAGCAGTTCTTC
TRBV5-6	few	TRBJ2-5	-	CASSLAGGLYQETQYF	TGTGCCAGCAGCTTGGCCGGCGGATTGTACCAAGAGACCCAGTACTTC
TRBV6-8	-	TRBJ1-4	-	CASRLYRYGATNEKLFF	TGTGCCAGCAGGCTCTACAGGTATGGCGCAACTAATGAAAAACTGTTTTTT
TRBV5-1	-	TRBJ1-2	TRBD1	CANRTDRADGYTF	TGCGCCAACCGGACGGACAGGGCGGATGGCTACACCTTC
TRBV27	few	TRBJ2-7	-	CASSLGQSYEQYF	TGTGCCAGCAGTTTAGGGCAGTCCTACGAGCAGTACTTC
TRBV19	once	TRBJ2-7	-	CASSIGGQSSYEQYF	TGTGCCAGTAGTATCGGCGGACAGAGCTCCTACGAGCAGTACTTC
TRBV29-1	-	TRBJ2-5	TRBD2	CSVEDGRECGQETQYF	TGCAGCGTTGAAGACGGGCGGGAGTGTGGTCAAGAGACCCAGTACTTC
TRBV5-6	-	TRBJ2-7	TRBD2	CASSLGLAAPAEVYEQYF	TGTGCCAGCAGCTTGGGACTAGCGGCGCCCGCGGAAGTCTACGAGCAGTACTTC
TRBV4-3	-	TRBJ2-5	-	CASSHLRVPEETQYF	TGCGCCAGCAGCCATCTCCGGGTCCCTGAAGAGACCCAGTACTTC
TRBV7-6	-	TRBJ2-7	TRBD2	CASSPGLAGVSYEQYF	TGTGCCAGCAGCCCTGGACTAGCGGGAGTCTCCTACGAGCAGTACTTC
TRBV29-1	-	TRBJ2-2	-	CSVGAPTGELFF	TGCAGCGTTGGGGCCCCCACCGGGGAGCTGTTTTTT